The T cell receptor beta chain under discussion was sequenced for a study of identical twins. TCRdb used MiXCR to reprocess the 5' RACE reads, holding one entry per CDR3 protein. The sample has 470,000 or so distinct CDR3 sequences, roughly a quarter seen once; the top ten hold about 2.7%. Study results and caveats: Models underestimated out-of-frame TCR alpha sharing in monozygotic twins.

Comment on this clonotype: The antigen is not known.

Deletions cut 2 bases from V and 9 bases from J, with 13 bases between. There are 13 residues in the CDR3. The V gene's germline CDR1 is SEHNR and CDR2 FQNEAQ (reference sequence). The sample was also reused in another study, on T cells expressing NK-cell markers. This second report adds: Only alpha-beta TCR T cells were sorted in several experiments, using an anti-gamma-delta TCR antibody. The study found these clonotypes also leading the CD3+CD56-NKG2C+ fraction in several donors.

This sequence joins TRBV7-9 and TRBJ1-2; TRBD1 is a possible D gene (6 bases). Sequencing was performed on CD4+ T cells sorted from blood. This TCR was recovered from a woman aged 18-29 years in good health. CDR3 bases: TGTGCCAGCAGCTTATTACAGGGCATCAGCTACACCTTC. This gives the protein CASSLLQGISYTF.